The 7 T cell receptor beta chains presented below share a single source sample, sequenced in a study of blood T cell repertoires in COVID-19. The repertoire was sequenced with immunoSEQ multiplex PCR; TCRdb's copy has only in-frame clones and lacks some. The sample consists of around 200,000 clones, around 80% of them appearing once. Sequencing used peripheral blood. These receptors all come from a woman aged 50 to 60 with acute or convalescent COVID-19.

The genes are TRBV3-1 (or the pseudogene TRBV3-2) and TRBJ2-2; 11 positions agree with TRBD2. V dropped 4 bases and J dropped 2; count of bases not matched to a gene: 6. The CDR3 is 17 residues long. Germline V lookup: CDR1 LGHDT, CDR2 YNNKEL (reference sequence). The CDR3 region is CASSPRTSGFNTGELFF. In DNA form, the CDR3 reads TGTGCCAGCAGCCCACGGACTAGCGGGTTTAACACCGGGGAGCTGTTTTTT.

This chain uses TRBV7-7 with TRBJ2-7; tentative D call: TRBD2 (6 bases). Germline V gene lookup returns CDR1 SSHAT and CDR2 FNYEAQ (reference sequence). The CDR3 covers 15 residues. V was trimmed by 0 bases and J by 0 bases, leaving 9 bases between them. CDR3 sequence (DNA): TGTGCCAGCAGCTTAGCGGGAGGAGCCTCCTACGAGCAGTACTTC. Amino acid sequence: CASSLAGGASYEQYF. Using reference TRBV7-7 and TRBJ2-7 for the parts outside the CDR3, the full variable domain is GAGVSQSPRYKVTKRGQDVTLRCDPISSHATLYWYQQALGQGPEFLTYFNYEAQPDKSGLPSDRFSAERPEGSISTLTIQRTEQRDSAMYRCASSLAGGASYEQYFGPGTRLTVT.

The J gene is TRBJ2-5, the V gene TRBV18; 9 positions agree with TRBD2. The CDR3 is made up of 19 amino acids. The germline CDR1 and CDR2 sequences are KGHSH and LQKENI. V lost 2 bases to trimming and J lost 7 bases; unmatched junction nucleotides: 20. The CDR3 DNA sequence: TGTGCCAGCTCACCATGTACGGGAGGAGCGCGGGAGGGAAAAGGGACCCAGTACTTC. Translated, it gives CASSPCTGGAREGKGTQYF.

In DNA, the CDR3 is TGTGCCAGCAGAGGGGGAAGCTACGAGCAGTACTTC. Amino acid sequence: CASRGGSYEQYF. The gene calls are TRBV6-5 and TRBJ2-7; D might be TRBD1 (6 bases). The CDR3 loop spans 12 amino acids. Germline values: CDR1 MNHEY, CDR2 SVGAGI. The V end was cut by 6 bases, the J end by 3 bases, with 9 bases between.

This rearrangement joins TRBV6-6 to TRBJ1-1; perhaps TRBD1 as D (5 bases). V was trimmed by 2 bases and J by 5 bases, leaving 15 bases between them. Germline CDR1 and CDR2: MNHNY and SVGAGI (reference sequence). This CDR3 region has 15 residues. The DNA for the CDR3 is TGTGCCAGCAGTTACCCGGGGGGAGGTGGAACTGAAGCTTTCTTT. The encoded protein is CASSYPGGGGTEAFF.

The genes are TRBV2 and TRBJ2-2, with a possible D match to TRBD1 (7 bases). Trimming took off 8 bases at V and 4 bases at J, with 14 bases between the two ends. The V gene's germline CDR1 is SNHLY and CDR2 FYNNEI. The CDR3 extends over 14 amino acids. As DNA, the CDR3 is TGTGCCAGCCGGGCAGGGGGGTCCACCGGGGAGCTGTTTTTT. Translating gives CASRAGGSTGELFF.

The CDR3 sequence: CASKSSETQYF. CDR3 in DNA: TGCGCCAGCAAAAGTAGCGAGACCCAGTACTTC. The genes are TRBV5-1 and TRBJ2-5; D unclear. Germline CDR1 SGHRS, CDR2 YFSETQ. The germline V and J ends were trimmed by 6 bases and 5 bases, with 8 bases remaining between them. The CDR3 is 11 amino acids.